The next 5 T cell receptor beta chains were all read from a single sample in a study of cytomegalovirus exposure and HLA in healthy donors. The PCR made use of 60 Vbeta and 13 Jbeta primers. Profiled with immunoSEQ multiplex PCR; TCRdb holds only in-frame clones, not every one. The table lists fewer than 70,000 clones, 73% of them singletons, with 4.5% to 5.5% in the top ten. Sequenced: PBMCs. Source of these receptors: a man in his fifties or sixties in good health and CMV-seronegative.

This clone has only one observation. DNA for the CDR3: TGTGCCAGCAGTCCCCCCGGCAGGGGGGCCGGCAATGAGCAGTTCTTC. Translating it yields CASSPPGRGAGNEQFF. The gene calls are TRBV27 and TRBJ2-1; possible D gene TRBD1, 7 bases. This CDR3 has 16 amino acids. V shed 5 bases and J shed 6 bases, with 20 bases lying between them. Germline V gives CDR1 MNHEY, CDR2 SMNVEV (reference sequence).

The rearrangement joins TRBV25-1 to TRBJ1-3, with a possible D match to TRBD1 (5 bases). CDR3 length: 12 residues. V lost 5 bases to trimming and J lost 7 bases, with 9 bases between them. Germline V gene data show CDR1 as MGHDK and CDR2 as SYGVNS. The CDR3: CASSQTANTIYF. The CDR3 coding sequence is TGTGCCAGCAGTCAGACAGCTAACACCATATATTTT.

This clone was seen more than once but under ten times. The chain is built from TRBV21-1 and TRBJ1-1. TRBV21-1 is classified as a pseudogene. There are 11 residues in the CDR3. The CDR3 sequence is CAPMEDTEAFF. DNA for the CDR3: TGTGCCCCCATGGAGGACACTGAAGCTTTCTTT.

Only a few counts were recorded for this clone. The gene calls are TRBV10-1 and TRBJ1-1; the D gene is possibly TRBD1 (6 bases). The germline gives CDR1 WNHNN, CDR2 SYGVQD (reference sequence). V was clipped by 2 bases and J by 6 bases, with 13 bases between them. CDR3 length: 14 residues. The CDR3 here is CASSEILGASEAFF. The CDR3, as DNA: TGCGCCAGCAGTGAGATTTTGGGGGCCTCTGAAGCTTTCTTT.

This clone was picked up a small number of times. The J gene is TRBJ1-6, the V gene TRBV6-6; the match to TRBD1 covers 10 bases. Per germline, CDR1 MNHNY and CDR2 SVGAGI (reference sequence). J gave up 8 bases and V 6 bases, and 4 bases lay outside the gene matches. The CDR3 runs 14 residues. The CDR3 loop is CASREGQGHSPLHF. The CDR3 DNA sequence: TGTGCCAGCAGAGAGGGACAGGGGCATTCACCCCTCCACTTT.